The sequence of this T cell receptor (beta chain) was determined in a study of cytomegalovirus exposure and HLA in healthy donors. Only in-frame clones appear in the TCRdb table, and some are missing; sequencing was by immunoSEQ multiplex PCR. The top ten hold approximately 7.7% of the sample, which has some 190,000 clones, around nine tenths seen once. Study observations and caveats: Associated with cytomegalovirus, according to the listing, were 150 to 200 TCR beta chains. Three of the chains that were CMV-associated were confirmed in vitro to be specific for CMV antigens. Diagnosis of cytomegalovirus status made by the classifier reportedly showed high specificity and sensitivity.

In regard to this clone: No antigen is known for it.

These donors were members of the roughly 120-subject validation cohort, a group separate from the roughly 670-subject first cohort. This CDR3 region has 16 residues. Trimming left V 2 bases short and J 1 base short, with 15 bases between. Germline assignment: CDR1 SGHDT and CDR2 YYEEEE. The sample consisted of PBMCs. The rearrangement links TRBV5-6 to TRBJ1-1, with D unclear. The sequence was obtained from a man between 25 and 39 years old in good health and CMV-seropositive. The chain's CDR3 is CASSFYSSGRNTEAFF. CDR3 sequence (DNA): TGTGCCAGCAGCTTTTACAGTTCTGGTCGGAACACTGAAGCTTTCTTT.